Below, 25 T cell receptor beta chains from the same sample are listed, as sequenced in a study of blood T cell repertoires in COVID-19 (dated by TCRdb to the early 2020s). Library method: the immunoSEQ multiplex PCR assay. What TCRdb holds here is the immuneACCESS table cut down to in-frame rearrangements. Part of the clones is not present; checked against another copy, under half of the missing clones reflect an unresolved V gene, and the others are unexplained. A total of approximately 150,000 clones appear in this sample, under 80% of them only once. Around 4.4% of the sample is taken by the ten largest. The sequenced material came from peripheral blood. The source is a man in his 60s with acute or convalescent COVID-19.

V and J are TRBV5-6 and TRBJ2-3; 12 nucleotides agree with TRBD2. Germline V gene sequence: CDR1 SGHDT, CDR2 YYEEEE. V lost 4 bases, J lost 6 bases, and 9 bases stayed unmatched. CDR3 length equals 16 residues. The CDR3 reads CASSPGLAGPSDTQYF. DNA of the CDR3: TGTGCCAGCAGCCCCGGACTAGCGGGACCCTCGGATACGCAGTATTTT.

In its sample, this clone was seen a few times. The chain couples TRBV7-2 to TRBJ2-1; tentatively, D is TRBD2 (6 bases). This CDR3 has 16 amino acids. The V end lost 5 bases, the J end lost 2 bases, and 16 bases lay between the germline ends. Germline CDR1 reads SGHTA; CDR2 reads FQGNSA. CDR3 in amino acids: CASSLTGLAPYNEQFF. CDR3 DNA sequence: TGTGCCAGCAGCCTCACCGGGCTAGCGCCCTACAATGAGCAGTTCTTC.

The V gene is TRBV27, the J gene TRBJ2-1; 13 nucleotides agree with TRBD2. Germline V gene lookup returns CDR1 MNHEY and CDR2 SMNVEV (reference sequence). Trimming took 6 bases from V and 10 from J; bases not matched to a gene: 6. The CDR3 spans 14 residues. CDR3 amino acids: CASRPGTSGIEQFF. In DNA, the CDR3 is TGTGCCAGCAGACCCGGGACTAGCGGGATCGAGCAGTTCTTC.

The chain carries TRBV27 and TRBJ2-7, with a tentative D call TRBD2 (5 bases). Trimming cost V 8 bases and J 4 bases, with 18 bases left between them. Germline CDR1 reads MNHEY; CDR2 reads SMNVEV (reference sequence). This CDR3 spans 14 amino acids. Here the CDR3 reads CASARTAGFYEQYF. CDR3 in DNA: TGTGCCAGCGCTCGGACGGCGGGTTTTTACGAGCAGTACTTC.

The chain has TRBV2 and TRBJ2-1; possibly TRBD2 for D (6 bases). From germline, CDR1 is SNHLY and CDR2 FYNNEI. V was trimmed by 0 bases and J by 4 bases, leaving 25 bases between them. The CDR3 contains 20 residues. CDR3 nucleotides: TGTGCCAGCAGTGAAGCTGGACTAAATTCCTTGACCGTGGGATACAATGAGCAGTTCTTC. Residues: CASSEAGLNSLTVGYNEQFF.

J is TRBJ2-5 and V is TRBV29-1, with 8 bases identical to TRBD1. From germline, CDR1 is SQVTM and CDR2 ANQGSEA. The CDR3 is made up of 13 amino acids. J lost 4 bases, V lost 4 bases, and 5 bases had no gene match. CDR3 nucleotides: TGCAGCGTTGTGCCAGGGGGCGTAGAGACCCAGTACTTC. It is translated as CSVVPGGVETQYF.

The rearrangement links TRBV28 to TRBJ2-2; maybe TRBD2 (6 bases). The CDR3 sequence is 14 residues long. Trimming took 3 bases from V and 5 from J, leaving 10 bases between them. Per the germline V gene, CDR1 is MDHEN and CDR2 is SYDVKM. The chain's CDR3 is CASSFFGRTGELFF. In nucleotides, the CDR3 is TGTGCCAGCAGTTTTTTCGGGAGAACCGGGGAGCTGTTTTTT.

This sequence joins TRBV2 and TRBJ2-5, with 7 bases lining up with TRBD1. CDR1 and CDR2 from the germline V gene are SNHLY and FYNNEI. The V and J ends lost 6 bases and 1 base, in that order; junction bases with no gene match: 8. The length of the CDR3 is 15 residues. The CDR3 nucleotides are TGTGCCAGCAGACAGGGGCTGGCCCCCCAAGAGACCCAGTACTTC. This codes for CASRQGLAPQETQYF. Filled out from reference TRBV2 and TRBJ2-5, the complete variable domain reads EPEVTQTPSHQVTQMGQEVILRCVPISNHLYFYWYRQILGQKVEFLVSFYNNEISEKSEIFDDQFSVERPDGSNFTLKIRSTKLEDSAMYFCASRQGLAPQETQYFGPGTRLLVL.

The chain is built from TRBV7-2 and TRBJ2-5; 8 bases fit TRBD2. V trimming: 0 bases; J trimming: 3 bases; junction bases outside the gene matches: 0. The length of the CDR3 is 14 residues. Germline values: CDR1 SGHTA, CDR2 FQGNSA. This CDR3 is CASSLAAGEETQYF. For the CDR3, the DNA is TGTGCCAGCAGCTTAGCAGCGGGAGAAGAGACCCAGTACTTC.

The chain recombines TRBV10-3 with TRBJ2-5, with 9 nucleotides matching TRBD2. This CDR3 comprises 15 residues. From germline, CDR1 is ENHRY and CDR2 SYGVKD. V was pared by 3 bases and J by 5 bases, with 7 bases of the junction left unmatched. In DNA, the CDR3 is TGTGCCATCAGTGATGGCGGGAGGGCCGGTGAGACCCAGTACTTC. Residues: CAISDGGRAGETQYF.

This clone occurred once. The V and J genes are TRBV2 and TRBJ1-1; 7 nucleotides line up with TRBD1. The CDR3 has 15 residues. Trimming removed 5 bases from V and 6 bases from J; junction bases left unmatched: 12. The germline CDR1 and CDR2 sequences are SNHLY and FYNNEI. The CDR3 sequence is CASSPDRAPAAEAFF. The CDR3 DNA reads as TGTGCCAGCAGTCCAGACAGGGCCCCGGCTGCTGAAGCTTTCTTT.

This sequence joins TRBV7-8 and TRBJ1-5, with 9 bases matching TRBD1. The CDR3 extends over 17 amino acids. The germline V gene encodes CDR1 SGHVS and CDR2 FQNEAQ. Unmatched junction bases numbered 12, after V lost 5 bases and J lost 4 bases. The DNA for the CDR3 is TGTGCCAGCAGCCCTCCCCCGGGACAGGGAATGAATCAGCCCCAGCATTTT. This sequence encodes CASSPPPGQGMNQPQHF.

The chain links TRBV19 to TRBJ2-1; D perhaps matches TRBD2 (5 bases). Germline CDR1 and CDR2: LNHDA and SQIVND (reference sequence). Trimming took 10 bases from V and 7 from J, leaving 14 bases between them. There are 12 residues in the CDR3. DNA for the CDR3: TGTGCCACCCAAAGTAGCGTTAATGAGCAGTTCTTC. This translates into CATQSSVNEQFF.

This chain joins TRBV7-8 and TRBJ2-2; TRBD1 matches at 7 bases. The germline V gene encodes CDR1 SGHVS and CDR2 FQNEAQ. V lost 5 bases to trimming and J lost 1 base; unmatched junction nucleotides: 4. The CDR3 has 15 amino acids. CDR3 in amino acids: CASSLRDRNTGELFF. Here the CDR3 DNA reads TGTGCCAGCAGCCTCCGGGACAGGAACACCGGGGAGCTGTTTTTT.

The CDR3 nucleotides read TGCGCCAGCAGTGGACGGGGAGACACTGAAGCTTTCTTT. Its translation: CASSGRGDTEAFF. The genes are TRBV10-1 and TRBJ1-1; D is uncertain. Germline-derived CDR1 and CDR2 are WNHNN and SYGVQD (reference sequence). Between the trimmed V and J ends, which lost 4 bases and 3 bases, there was a span of 9 bases. The CDR3 length is 13 residues.

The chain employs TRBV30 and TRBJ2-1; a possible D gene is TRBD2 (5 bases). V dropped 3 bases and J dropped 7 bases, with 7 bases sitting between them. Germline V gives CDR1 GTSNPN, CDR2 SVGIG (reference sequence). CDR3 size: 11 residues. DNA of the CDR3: TGTGCCTGGAGATGGGAGAATGAGCAGTTCTTC. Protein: CAWRWENEQFF.

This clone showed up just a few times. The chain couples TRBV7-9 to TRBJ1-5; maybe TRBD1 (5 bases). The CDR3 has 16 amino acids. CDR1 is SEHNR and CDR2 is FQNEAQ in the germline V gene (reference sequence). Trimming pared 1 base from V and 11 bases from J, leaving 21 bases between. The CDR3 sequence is CASSLEWGDDLPTQHF. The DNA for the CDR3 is TGTGCCAGCAGCTTAGAGTGGGGCGACGATCTCCCGACCCAGCATTTT.

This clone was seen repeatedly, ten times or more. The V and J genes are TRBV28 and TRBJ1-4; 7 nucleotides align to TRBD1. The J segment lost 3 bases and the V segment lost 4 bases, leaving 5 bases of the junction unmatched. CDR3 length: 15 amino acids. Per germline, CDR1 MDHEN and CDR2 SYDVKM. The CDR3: CASSSEGAANEKLFF. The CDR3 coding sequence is TGTGCCAGCAGTTCCGAGGGGGCGGCTAATGAAAAACTGTTTTTT.

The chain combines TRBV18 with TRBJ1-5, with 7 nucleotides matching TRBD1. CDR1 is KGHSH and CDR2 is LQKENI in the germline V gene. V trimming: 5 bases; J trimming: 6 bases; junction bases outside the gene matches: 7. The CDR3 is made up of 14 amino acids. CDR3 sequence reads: CASSTGARGQPQHF. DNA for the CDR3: TGTGCCAGCTCAACAGGGGCGAGGGGTCAGCCCCAGCATTTT. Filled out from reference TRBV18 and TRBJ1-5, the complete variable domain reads NAGVMQNPRHLVRRRGQEARLRCSPMKGHSHVYWYRQLPEEGLKFMVYLQKENIIDESGMPKERFSAEFPKEGPSILRIQQVVRGDSAAYFCASSTGARGQPQHFGDGTRLSIL.

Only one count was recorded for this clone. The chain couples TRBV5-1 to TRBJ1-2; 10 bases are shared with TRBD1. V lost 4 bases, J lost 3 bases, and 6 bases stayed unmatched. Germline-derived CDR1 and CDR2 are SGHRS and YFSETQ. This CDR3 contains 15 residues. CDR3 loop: CASSLGTGVHYGYTF. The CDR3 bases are TGCGCCAGCAGCCTCGGGACAGGGGTGCACTATGGCTACACCTTC.

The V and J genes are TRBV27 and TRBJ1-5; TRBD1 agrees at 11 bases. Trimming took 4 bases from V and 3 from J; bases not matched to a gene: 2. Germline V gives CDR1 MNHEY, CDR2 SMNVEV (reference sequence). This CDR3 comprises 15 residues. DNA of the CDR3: TGTGCCAGCAGTTGGACAGGGGGCAACAATCAGCCCCAGCATTTT. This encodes CASSWTGGNNQPQHF.

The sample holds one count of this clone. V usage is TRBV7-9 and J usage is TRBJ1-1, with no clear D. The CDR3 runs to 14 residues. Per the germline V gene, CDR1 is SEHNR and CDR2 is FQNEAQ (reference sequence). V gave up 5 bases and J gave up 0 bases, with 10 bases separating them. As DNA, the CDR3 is TGTGCCAGCAGCCCTACAGCTATGAACACTGAAGCTTTCTTT. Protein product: CASSPTAMNTEAFF.

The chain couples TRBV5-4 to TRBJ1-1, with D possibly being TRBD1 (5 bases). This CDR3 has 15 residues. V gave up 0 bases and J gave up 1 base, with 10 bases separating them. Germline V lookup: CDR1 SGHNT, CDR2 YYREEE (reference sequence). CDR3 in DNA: TGTGCCAGCAGCTTGGCGGCGCAGGGGAACACTGAAGCTTTCTTT. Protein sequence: CASSLAAQGNTEAFF.

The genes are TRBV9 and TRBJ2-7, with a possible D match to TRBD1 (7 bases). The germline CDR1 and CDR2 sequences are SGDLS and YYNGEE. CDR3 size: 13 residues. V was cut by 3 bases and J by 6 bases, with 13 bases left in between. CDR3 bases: TGTGCCAGCAGCGCGACAGGGCGGGGCGAGCAGTACTTC. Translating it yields CASSATGRGEQYF.

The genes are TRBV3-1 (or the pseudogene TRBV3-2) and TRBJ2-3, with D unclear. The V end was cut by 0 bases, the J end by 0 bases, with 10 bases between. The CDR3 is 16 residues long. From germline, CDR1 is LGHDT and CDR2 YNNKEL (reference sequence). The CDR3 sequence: CASSQEAVTSTDTQYF. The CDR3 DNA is TGTGCCAGCAGCCAAGAGGCGGTAACTAGCACAGATACGCAGTATTTT.